Listed here are 29 T cell receptor beta chains from one sample, sequenced in a study of CD8+ T cells in alopecia areata. As the sequencing template, cDNA was produced by extracting RNA and reverse transcribing it. Only in-frame clones appear in the TCRdb table, and some are missing; sequencing was by immunoSEQ multiplex PCR. This sample carries roughly 130,000 clones, around three fifths of them seen once, and the ten largest clones take 4.5%. Sequences were derived from CD4+ T cells sorted from blood, sampled at week 0. These receptors all stem from a human donor with alopecia areata.

The chain joins TRBV29-1 to TRBJ1-2; TRBD1 aligns across 12 bases. Germline CDR1 and CDR2: SQVTM and ANQGSEA. The CDR3 spans 16 residues. Trimming removed 6 bases from V and 6 bases from J; junction bases left unmatched: 14. CDR3 amino acids: CSVEGLGTGGVHGYTF. The DNA of the CDR3 is TGCAGCGTGGAGGGGCTTGGGACAGGGGGCGTTCATGGCTACACCTTC. The variable domain in full, with the rest retrieved from reference TRBV29-1 and TRBJ1-2, is SAVISQKPSRDICQRGTSLTIQCQVDSQVTMMFWYRQQPGQSLTLIATANQGSEATYESGFVIDKFPISRPNLTFSTLTVSNMSPEDSSIYLCSVEGLGTGGVHGYTFGSGTRLTVV.

This rearrangement joins TRBV6-6 to TRBJ2-7; D gene ambiguous. The CDR3 has 13 residues. The germline V and J ends were trimmed by 6 bases and 6 bases, with 15 bases remaining between them. CDR1 MNHNY and CDR2 SVGAGI come from the germline V gene (reference sequence). The CDR3 protein is CASSQVVDGEQYF. CDR3 DNA: TGTGCCAGCAGCCAGGTTGTCGACGGCGAGCAGTACTTC.

The chain uses TRBV30 and TRBJ2-7, with TRBD1 matching over 9 bases. Unmatched junction bases numbered 10, after V lost 3 bases and J lost 7 bases. Germline-derived CDR1 and CDR2 are GTSNPN and SVGIG (reference sequence). This CDR3 has 14 residues. Written as DNA, the CDR3 is TGTGCCTGGAGAGGGACAGGGAAACGGTGGGAGCAGTACTTC. This encodes CAWRGTGKRWEQYF.

The chain recombines TRBV6-5 with TRBJ2-7, with 9 bases matching TRBD1. Trimming cost V 5 bases and J 5 bases; bases outside gene matches: 7. Per germline, CDR1 MNHEY and CDR2 SVGAGI. This CDR3 has 14 residues. CDR3 sequence reads: CASSKQGARNEQYF. In DNA form, the CDR3 reads TGTGCCAGCAGTAAACAGGGGGCTCGGAACGAGCAGTACTTC.

This clone was seen once. This chain uses TRBV6-6 with TRBJ2-3; D is possibly TRBD2 (6 bases). Germline CDR1 MNHNY, CDR2 SVGAGI (reference sequence). CDR3 size: 16 residues. Trimming shortened V by 7 bases and J by 1 base, and 18 bases separated the two germline ends. CDR3 DNA sequence: TGTGCCAGCACCCCTTCTGATGAGCGGGGCACAGATACGCAGTATTTT. It is translated as CASTPSDERGTDTQYF.

This chain connects TRBV11-3 to TRBJ1-1; perhaps TRBD1 as D (5 bases). This CDR3 comprises 16 residues. Germline CDR1 and CDR2: SGHNT and YENEEA. With 2 bases removed from V and 0 bases from J, the gap between germline ends came to 13 bases. The CDR3 coding sequence is TGTGCCAGCAGCTTATACGGGGGAGCCCTGAACACTGAAGCTTTCTTT. It yields the protein CASSLYGGALNTEAFF.

The rearrangement joins TRBV7-2 to TRBJ1-4; D perhaps matches TRBD1 (5 bases). V was clipped by 5 bases and J by 8 bases, with 18 bases between them. The germline CDR1 and CDR2 sequences are SGHTA and FQGNSA. This CDR3 comprises 15 residues. The CDR3 reads CASSLKSAGAEKLFF. Here the CDR3 DNA reads TGTGCCAGCAGCCTTAAGTCCGCCGGGGCCGAAAAACTGTTTTTT.

V and J are TRBV19 and TRBJ1-6; no definite D call. In germline, CDR1 is LNHDA, CDR2 SQIVND (reference sequence). The V end lost 8 bases, the J end lost 14 bases, and 13 bases lay between the germline ends. The CDR3 runs to 11 residues. CDR3 residues: CASSSGETLHF. The CDR3 DNA reads TGTGCCAGTTCGAGTGGGGAGACCCTCCACTTT.

This CDR3 is CASSLGRAEIGELFF. The CDR3 DNA reads TGCGCCAGCAGCCTCGGCAGAGCAGAAATCGGGGAGCTGTTTTTT. The chain couples TRBV4-1 to TRBJ2-2, with D uncertain. This CDR3 comprises 15 residues. With 4 bases removed from V and 7 bases from J, the gap between germline ends came to 16 bases. Germline V gene data show CDR1 as MGHRA and CDR2 as YSYEKL.

The chain joins TRBV27 to TRBJ2-5, with 9 positions matching TRBD1. Losses at the gene ends were 5 bases for V and 4 bases for J; bases not matched to a gene: 2. This CDR3 contains 13 residues. The germline CDR1 and CDR2 sequences are MNHEY and SMNVEV (reference sequence). CDR3 DNA sequence: TGTGCCAGCAGTAACAGGGGGCGAGAGACCCAGTACTTC. Encoded protein: CASSNRGRETQYF.

This clone was found a few times. The J gene is TRBJ2-1, the V gene TRBV4-1; 9 nucleotides line up with TRBD2. With 0 bases clipped from V and 8 bases from J, the junction kept 14 bases outside the gene matches. Germline CDR1 and CDR2: MGHRA and YSYEKL. There are 18 residues in the CDR3. The CDR3 nucleotides are TGCGCCAGCAGCCAAGATCGGCCTAGCGGGGCGGTAGGCTATGAGCAGTTCTTC. Translation: CASSQDRPSGAVGYEQFF.

This clone was seen only a few times. The rearrangement joins TRBV5-6 to TRBJ1-2; the D is unclear. The V gene lost 3 bases and the J gene lost 7 bases, with 22 bases spanning the gap. The CDR3 consists of 16 residues. Germline CDR1 is SGHDT and CDR2 is YYEEEE. CDR3 sequence reads: CASSSYRRGRLGGYTF. CDR3 DNA sequence: TGTGCCAGCAGCTCCTATAGGCGAGGGAGACTTGGTGGCTACACCTTC. Full variable domain (remainder filled in from reference TRBV5-6 and TRBJ1-2): DAGVTQSPTHLIKTRGQQVTLRCSPKSGHDTVSWYQQALGQGPQFIFQYYEEEERQRGNFPDRFSGHQFPNYSSELNVNALLLGDSALYLCASSSYRRGRLGGYTFGSGTRLTVV.

V usage is TRBV19 and J usage is TRBJ1-4; maybe TRBD1 (5 bases). V lost 5 bases and J lost 13, with 23 bases in between. The CDR3 runs to 15 residues. From germline, CDR1 is LNHDA and CDR2 SQIVND (reference sequence). CDR3 loop: CASSGAGTAASGLFF. CDR3 in DNA: TGTGCCAGTAGTGGCGCAGGGACGGCGGCTTCGGGACTGTTTTTT.

This clone occurred once. The chain combines TRBV5-1 with TRBJ2-1, with D perhaps assigned TRBD1 or TRBD2 (5 bases each). Between the trimmed V and J ends, which lost 4 bases and 6 bases, there was a span of 17 bases. The length of the CDR3 is 15 residues. Germline assignment: CDR1 SGHRS and CDR2 YFSETQ. CDR3 amino acids: CASSPSGTSSNEQFF. CDR3 coding DNA: TGCGCCAGCAGCCCATCCGGGACGAGCTCCAATGAGCAGTTCTTC. The variable domain in full, completed from reference TRBV5-1 and TRBJ2-1, reads KAGVTQTPRYLIKTRGQQVTLSCSPISGHRSVSWYQQTPGQGLQFLFEYFSETQRNKGNFPGRFSGRQFSNSRSEMNVSTLELGDSALYLCASSPSGTSSNEQFFGPGTRLTVL.

This clone was picked up one time. The V and J genes are TRBV6-6 and TRBJ1-4, with a weak D call TRBD1 (5 bases). Trimming took 6 bases from V and 6 from J, leaving 14 bases between them. CDR3 size: 14 residues. Germline values: CDR1 MNHNY, CDR2 SVGAGI (reference sequence). The DNA of the CDR3 is TGTGCCAGCAGGCAGGACGGGGCTGATGAAAAACTGTTTTTT. It is translated as CASRQDGADEKLFF.

The table lists this clone with a few counts. This rearrangement joins TRBV25-1 to TRBJ2-3; 11 bases are shared with TRBD1. This CDR3 comprises 17 residues. V lost 6 bases and J lost 2; bases outside the gene matches: 10. The germline V gene has CDR1 MGHDK and CDR2 SYGVNS. CDR3 loop: CASSDPGQGGTTDTQYF. The CDR3 DNA reads TGTGCCAGCAGCGACCCGGGACAGGGGGGGACCACAGATACGCAGTATTTT. The full variable domain, with the rest looked up from reference TRBV25-1 and TRBJ2-3, is EADIYQTPRYLVIGTGKKITLECSQTMGHDKMYWYQQDPGMELHLIHYSYGVNSTEKGDLSSESTVSRIRTEHFPLTLESARPSHTSQYLCASSDPGQGGTTDTQYFGPGTRLTVL.

V and J are TRBV15 and TRBJ2-7, with D perhaps matching TRBD1 (7 bases). Germline CDR1 reads LNHNV; CDR2 reads YYDKDF (reference sequence). The CDR3 has 16 residues. V lost 3 bases and J 3 bases, leaving 18 bases between the germline ends. CDR3 bases: TGTGCCACCAGCAGGCCGGGGAGGCAGGGGGTCTACGAGCAGTACTTC. Encoded protein: CATSRPGRQGVYEQYF.

A note on this clone: The junction differs from germline at one of its ends, possibly a read error. CDR3 coding DNA: TGTGCCAGCAGTTTCTACGGGGTTGGGAGGGATCTTATCGACTTC. Translating it yields CASSFYGVGRDLIDF. The chain joins TRBV28 to TRBJ2-7; the match to TRBD2 covers 7 bases. The germline gives CDR1 MDHEN, CDR2 SYDVKM. CDR3 length: 15 amino acids.

This clone was counted between two and nine times. The chain combines TRBV29-1 with TRBJ1-5, with TRBD1 as a possible D gene (6 bases). V gave up 6 bases and J gave up 5 bases, with 14 bases separating them. The germline V gene encodes CDR1 SQVTM and CDR2 ANQGSEA. The CDR3 runs to 13 residues. The CDR3 DNA reads TGCAGCGTAGCAAGGGGGGCGGATCAGCCCCAGCATTTT. Translating gives CSVARGADQPQHF.

The rearrangement uses TRBV6-6 and TRBJ2-1, with 9 bases lining up with TRBD1. The germline CDR1 and CDR2 sequences are MNHNY and SVGAGI (reference sequence). The CDR3 runs 13 residues. Germline trimming cut 4 bases from V and 7 bases from J; bases unmatched to any gene: 2. This CDR3 is CASSWDRENEQFF. The CDR3 region has the DNA TGTGCCAGCAGTTGGGACAGGGAAAATGAGCAGTTCTTC.

V is TRBV28 and J is TRBJ2-3, with D perhaps TRBD2 (6 bases). From germline, CDR1 is MDHEN and CDR2 SYDVKM. V shed 11 bases and J shed 0 bases, with 9 bases lying between them. CDR3 size: 12 residues. The CDR3: CAGGRSTDTQYF. The CDR3 DNA sequence: TGTGCCGGGGGGAGGAGCACAGATACGCAGTATTTT.

The CDR3 sequence is CASSWGQGDVVGGYTF. DNA of the CDR3: TGCGCCAGCAGCTGGGGACAGGGAGATGTGGTAGGTGGCTACACCTTC. V gene TRBV5-1 combines with J gene TRBJ1-2, with TRBD1 matching over 9 bases. The length of the CDR3 is 16 residues. The J segment lost 7 bases and the V segment lost 3 bases, leaving 13 bases of the junction unmatched. Germline V gene data show CDR1 as SGHRS and CDR2 as YFSETQ.

This clone was seen once. The chain has TRBV27 and TRBJ2-2, with 8 bases fitting TRBD2. Germline V gene sequence: CDR1 MNHEY, CDR2 SMNVEV (reference sequence). CDR3 length equals 12 residues. V was pared by 6 bases and J by 7 bases, with 1 base of the junction left unmatched. The CDR3 nucleotides read TGTGCCAGCAGCGGGGGGGTCGGGGAGCTGTTTTTT. This sequence encodes CASSGGVGELFF.

The chain uses TRBV30 and TRBJ1-1; D is uncertain. This CDR3 comprises 13 residues. CDR1 and CDR2 from the germline V gene are GTSNPN and SVGIG (reference sequence). Trimming shortened V by 4 bases and J by 0 bases, and 9 bases separated the two germline ends. The CDR3 region has the DNA TGTGCCTGGACCGTACGGGTGAACACTGAAGCTTTCTTT. Protein product: CAWTVRVNTEAFF.

This rearrangement joins TRBV6-5 to TRBJ1-2; D ambiguous. V lost 0 bases to trimming and J lost 8 bases, with 16 bases between them. This CDR3 region has 15 residues. Per germline, CDR1 MNHEY and CDR2 SVGAGI. CDR3 nucleotides: TGTGCCAGCAGTTACTCGAACAGATTCATCTGGGGCTACACCTTC. Its translation: CASSYSNRFIWGYTF.

The chain combines TRBV4-1 with TRBJ2-5; 8 nucleotides align to TRBD1. The CDR3 extends over 15 amino acids. Germline V CDR1 and CDR2: MGHRA, YSYEKL. The J segment lost 4 bases and the V segment lost 3 bases, leaving 7 bases of the junction unmatched. The DNA of the CDR3 is TGCGCCAGCAGCCATCCACTACAGGGGGGAGAGACCCAGTACTTC. It yields the protein CASSHPLQGGETQYF.

This clone was counted only a few times. The CDR3 nucleotides are TGCAGCGTGGGGGGACAGGGGGTGAGCACAGATACGCAGTATTTT. This codes for CSVGGQGVSTDTQYF. The V gene is TRBV29-1, the J gene TRBJ2-3; the match to TRBD1 covers 11 bases. Germline CDR1 is SQVTM and CDR2 is ANQGSEA. V trimming: 6 bases; J trimming: 0 bases; junction bases outside the gene matches: 5. The CDR3 consists of 15 residues.

This rearrangement joins TRBV15 to TRBJ2-5; D may be TRBD2 (5 bases). Germline values: CDR1 LNHNV, CDR2 YYDKDF (reference sequence). CDR3 length equals 14 residues. V shed 0 bases and J shed 5 bases, with 10 bases lying between them. The CDR3, as DNA: TGTGCCACCAGCAGAGATTACGGGAAGGAGACCCAGTACTTC. Encoded protein: CATSRDYGKETQYF.

The chain is built from TRBV5-1 and TRBJ2-7, with TRBD1 as a possible D gene (5 bases). Germline V gene data show CDR1 as SGHRS and CDR2 as YFSETQ. Between the trimmed V and J ends, which lost 0 bases and 5 bases, there was a span of 12 bases. The length of the CDR3 is 14 residues. For the CDR3, the DNA is TGCGCCAGCAGCTTGGCGGCAGGGAAGGACGAGCAGTACTTC. It yields the protein CASSLAAGKDEQYF.